This is a list of T cell receptor beta chains from one sample in a study of spatial heterogeneity in lung cancer. TCRdb redid the calling of the 5' RACE reads with MiXCR, one entry per CDR3 protein. The sample has about 120,000 distinct CDR3 sequences; approximately 12% are singletons. Source: PBMCs, taken at follow-up. The source is a male donor with early-stage non-small cell lung cancer. Both conserved end residues are part of each CDR3. A D gene is named only where the DNA matches it firmly. Clone size is stated in some rows and not others, as once, few, many or a class when expanded.

j_gene,abundance,v_gene,d_gene,CDR3aa,CDR3nt
TRBJ2-7,few,TRBV5-1,TRBD1,CASRLTPTGAYEQYF,TGCGCCAGCAGACTGACCCCGACAGGGGCCTACGAGCAGTACTTC
TRBJ1-4,NA,TRBV24-1,NA,CATSDGRGQTNEKLFF,TGTGCCACCAGTGATGGACGGGGGCAAACTAATGAAAAACTGTTTTTT
TRBJ1-5,few,TRBV20-1,TRBD1,CSAISQGQQPQHF,TGCAGTGCTATTTCACAGGGGCAACAGCCCCAGCATTTT
TRBJ2-5,many,TRBV5-6,NA,CASSSSYQETQYF,TGTGCCAGCAGCTCCTCCTACCAAGAGACCCAGTACTTC
TRBJ1-4,NA,TRBV5-1,NA,CASSPGLGGEKLFF,TGCGCCAGCAGCCCGGGACTCGGCGGGGAAAAACTGTTTTTT
TRBJ2-7,many,TRBV20-1,TRBD2,CSARVGRGGGEQYF,TGCAGTGCTAGAGTTGGACGGGGGGGCGGCGAGCAGTACTTC
TRBJ1-6,many,TRBV5-1,TRBD1,CASSQTGAGSPLHF,TGCGCCAGCAGCCAGACAGGGGCGGGATCACCCCTCCACTTT
TRBJ1-1,NA,TRBV5-1,TRBD1,CASSSTGGSSEAFF,TGCGCCAGCAGCTCGACAGGGGGCAGTTCTGAAGCTTTCTTT
TRBJ1-5,NA,TRBV4-3,NA,CASSQQVGPNQPQHF,TGCGCCAGCAGCCAGCAAGTGGGTCCCAATCAGCCCCAGCATTTT
TRBJ1-6,few,TRBV3-1,NA,CASSQVLSGGSPLHF,TGTGCCAGCAGCCAAGTGCTGTCAGGAGGTTCACCCCTCCACTTT
TRBJ1-3,few,TRBV5-4,NA,CASSLDRLDSGNTIYF,TGTGCCAGCAGCTTGGACAGGTTGGACTCTGGAAACACCATATATTTT
TRBJ1-5,few,TRBV3-1,NA,CASSQMTGNQPQHF,TGTGCCAGCAGCCAAATGACGGGCAATCAGCCCCAGCATTTT
TRBJ2-7,many,TRBV13,TRBD1,CASSLGTGYSYEQYF,TGTGCCAGCAGCTTGGGGACAGGCTACTCCTACGAGCAGTACTTC
TRBJ2-1,few,TRBV14,TRBD2,CASSQGTSGYNEQFF,TGTGCCAGCAGCCAAGGTACTAGCGGTTACAATGAGCAGTTCTTC
TRBJ2-5,NA,TRBV5-4,NA,CASSFAGTHGETQYF,TGTGCCAGCAGCTTCGCAGGGACCCACGGGGAGACCCAGTACTTC
TRBJ2-3,NA,TRBV2,NA,CASREDYTQYF,TGTGCCAGCAGAGAGGACTATACGCAGTATTTT
TRBJ1-1,few,TRBV7-7,NA,CASSSARDTEAFF,TGTGCTAGCAGCTCGGCCAGGGACACTGAAGCTTTCTTT
TRBJ2-5,NA,TRBV5-1,TRBD1,CASSMGQGEETQYF,TGCGCCAGCAGCATGGGACAGGGGGAAGAGACCCAGTACTTC
TRBJ2-7,NA,TRBV29-1,TRBD2,CSARLGGISSYEQYF,TGCAGTGCCCGCCTCGGGGGGATCAGCTCCTACGAGCAGTACTTC
TRBJ2-5,NA,TRBV21-1,NA,CASTQVPGEVGETQYF,TGTGCCAGCACCCAAGTACCAGGGGAGGTTGGAGAGACCCAGTACTTC
TRBJ2-5,NA,TRBV5-1,TRBD2,CASGRSGGAQETQYF,TGCGCCAGCGGAAGGAGCGGGGGGGCCCAAGAGACCCAGTACTTC
TRBJ2-1,few,TRBV12-3/TRBV12-4,TRBD2,CASSLVAGGYNEQFF,TGTGCCAGCAGTTTAGTAGCGGGGGGTTACAATGAGCAGTTCTTC
TRBJ1-5,few,TRBV6-6,NA,CASSSFPGQKIGNQPQHF,TGTGCCAGCAGTTCCTTCCCGGGGCAAAAAATTGGCAATCAGCCCCAGCATTTT
TRBJ2-4,few,TRBV9,TRBD2,CASSPGGGLNKNIQYF,TGTGCCAGCAGCCCGGGAGGGGGACTTAACAAAAACATTCAGTACTTC
TRBJ1-5,few,TRBV6-1,NA,CASSGSGTFGNQPQHF,TGTGCCAGCAGCGGGAGTGGGACATTTGGCAATCAGCCCCAGCATTTT
TRBJ1-5,few,TRBV18,TRBD1,CASSPQGTGANQPQHF,TGTGCCAGCTCACCACAAGGCACAGGGGCCAATCAGCCCCAGCATTTT
TRBJ2-7,many,TRBV20-1,NA,CSARDGVLPYEQYF,TGCAGTGCTAGAGACGGTGTTTTACCCTACGAGCAGTACTTC
TRBJ2-3,NA,TRBV5-1,TRBD2,CASSLEGGGTDTQYF,TGCGCCAGCAGCTTGGAGGGAGGGGGCACAGATACGCAGTATTTT
TRBJ1-2,NA,TRBV20-1,NA,CSARDEEGNYGYTF,TGCAGTGCTAGAGATGAGGAGGGAAACTATGGCTACACCTTC
TRBJ1-6,many,TRBV3-1,NA,CASSPGGYNSPLHF,TGTGCCAGCAGCCCCGGCGGTTATAATTCACCCCTCCACTTT
TRBJ1-2,NA,TRBV28,NA,CASSAQINYGYTF,TGTGCCAGCAGTGCACAGATCAACTATGGCTACACCTTC
TRBJ2-2,many,TRBV7-2,NA,CASTLKSSRNTGELFF,TGTGCCAGCACTCTCAAGTCTAGCCGTAACACCGGGGAGCTGTTTTTT
TRBJ1-1,once,TRBV12-3/TRBV12-4,NA,CASSFTNTGLFEAFF,TGTGCCAGCAGTTTTACTAACACAGGACTCTTTGAAGCTTTCTTT
TRBJ1-6,few,TRBV2,TRBD1,CASSQSGQGGTPLHF,TGTGCCAGCAGTCAATCCGGACAGGGTGGTACACCCCTCCACTTT
TRBJ1-5,few,TRBV19,NA,CASTRENQPQHF,TGTGCCAGTACCAGGGAGAATCAGCCCCAGCATTTT
TRBJ2-7,few,TRBV6-2/TRBV6-3,NA,CASSYSKGRTDF,TGTGCCAGCAGTTACTCGAAGGGCCGGACGGACTTC
TRBJ2-1,many,TRBV12-3/TRBV12-4,NA,CASSLGVTAHEQFF,TGTGCCAGCAGTTTAGGGGTTACAGCTCACGAGCAGTTCTTC
TRBJ1-4,NA,TRBV7-2,NA,CASSLGVFGTNEKLFF,TGTGCCAGCAGCTTAGGCGTTTTTGGTACTAATGAAAAACTGTTTTTT
TRBJ2-3,NA,TRBV20-1,TRBD2,CSARDSSGLALTDTQYF,TGCAGTGCTAGAGATTCGTCTGGACTAGCTCTCACAGATACGCAGTATTTT
TRBJ1-1,NA,TRBV7-2,TRBD1,CASSSRYRGSAEAFF,TGTGCCAGCAGCTCCCGGTACAGGGGATCCGCTGAAGCTTTCTTT
TRBJ1-4,NA,TRBV10-3,NA,CAISDGQGREKLFF,TGTGCCATCAGTGACGGCCAGGGGAGAGAAAAACTGTTTTTT
TRBJ1-4,NA,TRBV5-1,TRBD1,CASSLDRRGEKLFF,TGCGCCAGCAGCCTGGACAGGAGGGGTGAAAAACTGTTTTTT
TRBJ1-5,few,TRBV6-6,NA,CASSSPGQGNQPQHF,TGTGCCAGCAGCTCCCCCGGACAAGGTAATCAGCCCCAGCATTTT
TRBJ2-7,few,TRBV7-9,NA,CASSTIRGGPYEQYF,TGTGCCAGCAGCACTATTAGGGGCGGACCCTACGAGCAGTACTTC
TRBJ1-3,many,TRBV6-5,TRBD1,CASSFQGVSGNTIYF,TGTGCCAGCAGTTTTCAGGGGGTCTCTGGAAACACCATATATTTT
TRBJ2-2,many,TRBV28,NA,CASSLSPQGGGLFF,TGTGCCAGCAGTTTATCCCCCCAGGGTGGTGGGCTGTTTTTT
TRBJ1-5,NA,TRBV7-9,NA,CASSSTLERQPQHF,TGTGCCAGCAGCTCAACCTTGGAGAGGCAGCCCCAGCATTTT
TRBJ2-1,few,TRBV20-1,NA,CSADLWASYNEQFF,TGCAGTGCTGATCTGTGGGCTTCCTACAATGAGCAGTTCTTC
TRBJ1-1,many,TRBV20-1,NA,CSASGFGVPNTEAFF,TGCAGTGCTAGCGGATTCGGGGTACCGAACACTGAAGCTTTCTTT
TRBJ1-5,NA,TRBV28,TRBD1,CASNGGGSAQPQHF,TGTGCCAGCAATGGAGGGGGCTCGGCTCAGCCCCAGCATTTT
TRBJ2-6,few,TRBV7-9,NA,CASSGTRQLSSGANVLTF,TGTGCCAGCAGTGGAACCCGACAGCTGAGCTCTGGGGCCAACGTCCTGACTTTC
TRBJ2-6,many,TRBV20-1,NA,CSASSSGANVLTF,TGCAGTGCTTCGAGCTCTGGGGCCAACGTCCTGACTTTC
TRBJ1-4,many,TRBV9,NA,CASRIYEKLFF,TGTGCCAGCAGGATATACGAAAAACTGTTTTTT
TRBJ2-1,NA,TRBV12-3/TRBV12-4,NA,CASRNLNEQFF,TGTGCCAGCAGAAACCTGAATGAGCAGTTCTTC
TRBJ1-5,many,TRBV19,TRBD1,CASSTSRQGVSNQPQHF,TGTGCCAGTAGTACCTCGCGACAGGGGGTGAGCAATCAGCCCCAGCATTTT
TRBJ1-6,few,TRBV20-1,NA,CSARDLFIKGSPLHF,TGCAGTGCTAGAGATCTGTTTATTAAGGGTTCACCCCTCCACTTT
TRBJ1-1,few,TRBV28,NA,CASSLFIKVNTEAFF,TGTGCCAGCAGTTTATTTATAAAGGTAAACACTGAAGCTTTCTTT
TRBJ1-1,many,TRBV18,TRBD1,CASSSGDSLYTEAFF,TGTGCCAGCTCATCAGGGGACAGCCTGTATACTGAAGCTTTCTTT